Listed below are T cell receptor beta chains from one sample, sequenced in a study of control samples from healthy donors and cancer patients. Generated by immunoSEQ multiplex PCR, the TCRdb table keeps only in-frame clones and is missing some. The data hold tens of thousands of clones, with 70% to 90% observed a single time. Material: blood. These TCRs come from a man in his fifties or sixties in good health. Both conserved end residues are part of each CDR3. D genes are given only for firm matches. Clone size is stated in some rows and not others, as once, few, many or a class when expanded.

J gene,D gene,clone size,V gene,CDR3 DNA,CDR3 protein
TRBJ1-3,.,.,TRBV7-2,TGTGCCAGCAGCTTTGTTTACTCTGGAAACACCATATATTTT,CASSFVYSGNTIYF
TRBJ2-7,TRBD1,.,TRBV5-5,TGTGCCAGCAGTCCCACAGGGGCTAGCTCCTACGAGCAGTACTTC,CASSPTGASSYEQYF
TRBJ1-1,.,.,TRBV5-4,TGTGCCAGCAGCCCGACTCCCGACACTGAAGCTTTCTTT,CASSPTPDTEAFF
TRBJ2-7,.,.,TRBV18,TGTGCCAGCTCACCACCGAAAAATCCCTACGAGCAGTACTTC,CASSPPKNPYEQYF
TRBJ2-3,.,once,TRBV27,TGTGCCAGCAGTTTATCGAGGCGGTGGAGGGGGAGCACAGATACGCAGTATTTT,CASSLSRRWRGSTDTQYF
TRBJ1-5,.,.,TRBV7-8,TGTGCCAGCAGCTTATCCCAGGGACAGCCCCAGCATTTT,CASSLSQGQPQHF
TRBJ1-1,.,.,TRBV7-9,TGTGCCAGCAGCGTAGGACCCTTGAACACTGAAGCTTTCTTT,CASSVGPLNTEAFF
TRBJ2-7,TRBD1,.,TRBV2,TGTGCCAGCAGTAGGGTAGGGGACAGTTCTGAACAGTACTTC,CASSRVGDSSEQYF
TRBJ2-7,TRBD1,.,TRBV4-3,TGCGCCAGCACTTTCCGGACAGGGTCGGGCGAGCAGTACTTC,CASTFRTGSGEQYF
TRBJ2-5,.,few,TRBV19,TGTGCCAGTAGTGGAGGGGGAGAGACCCAGTACTTC,CASSGGGETQYF
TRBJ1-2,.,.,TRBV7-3,TGTGCCAGCAGCTTAGGGACTGCAGATGGCTACACCTTC,CASSLGTADGYTF
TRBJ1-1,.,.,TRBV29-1,TGCAGCTCCACGAGAGGGGACCTTGAAGCTTTCTTT,CSSTRGDLEAFF
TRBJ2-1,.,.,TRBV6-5,TGTGCCAGACAGGTGCAGGGAAGAAGTGAGCAGTTCTTC,CARQVQGRSEQFF
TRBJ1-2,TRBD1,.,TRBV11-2,TGTGCCGGGGGACAGGGGATTTATGGCTACACCTTC,CAGGQGIYGYTF
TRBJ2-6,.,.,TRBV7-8,TGTGCCAGCAGCTTATCTTCAGGGGCTGGGGCCAACGTCCTGACTTTC,CASSLSSGAGANVLTF
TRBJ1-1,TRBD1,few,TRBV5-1,TGCGCCAGCAGCCCACGACAGGGTACTAAAACTGAAGCTTTCTTT,CASSPRQGTKTEAFF
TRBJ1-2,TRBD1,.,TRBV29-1,TGCAGCGTGGACAGGGGCTATGGCTACACCTTC,CSVDRGYGYTF
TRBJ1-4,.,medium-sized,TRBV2,TGTGCCAGCAGTGGGGGTGGGGTTAATGAAAAACTGTTTTTT,CASSGGGVNEKLFF
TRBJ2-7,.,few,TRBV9,TGTGCCAGCAGCGGGCCCCCAAGTGGGGACGAGCAGTACTTC,CASSGPPSGDEQYF
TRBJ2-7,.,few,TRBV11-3,TGTGCCAGCAGCCCTAATTCTTTCCACGAGCAGTACTTC,CASSPNSFHEQYF